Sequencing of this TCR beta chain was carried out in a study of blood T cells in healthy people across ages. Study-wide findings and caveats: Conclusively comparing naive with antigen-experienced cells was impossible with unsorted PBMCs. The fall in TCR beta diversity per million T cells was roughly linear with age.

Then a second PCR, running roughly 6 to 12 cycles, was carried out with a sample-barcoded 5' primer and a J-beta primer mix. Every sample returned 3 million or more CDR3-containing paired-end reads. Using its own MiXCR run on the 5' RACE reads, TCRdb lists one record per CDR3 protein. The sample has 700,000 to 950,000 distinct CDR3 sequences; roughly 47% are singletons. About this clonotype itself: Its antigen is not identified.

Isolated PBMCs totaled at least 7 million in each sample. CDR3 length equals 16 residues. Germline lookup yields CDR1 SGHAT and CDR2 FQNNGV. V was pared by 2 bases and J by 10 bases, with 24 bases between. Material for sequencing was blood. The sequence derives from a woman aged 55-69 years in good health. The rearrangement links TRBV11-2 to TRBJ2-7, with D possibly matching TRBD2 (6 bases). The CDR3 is CASSLSIGGEGEAQYF. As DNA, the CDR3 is TGTGCCAGCAGCTTATCGATCGGGGGAGAGGGAGAGGCCCAGTACTTC.